The clone carrying this T cell receptor (beta chain) was detected ten times or more. RNA transcripts provided the source from which TCR beta CDR3 regions were amplified. RT-PCR in the first round (using the HTBI primer set) targeted the TCR CDR3. MiXCR, run by TCRdb on the multiplex PCR reads, gives a single entry per CDR3 protein. The sample contains about 160,000 distinct CDR3 sequences, 9.4% of which appear only once. This sample is part of a study of T cells in Graves' hyperthyroidism and ophthalmopathy. Looked up from germline, CDR1 is MNHEY and CDR2 is SVGAGI. Trimming pared 0 bases from V and 5 bases from J, leaving 13 bases between. The CDR3 spans 15 residues.

The V and J genes are TRBV6-5 and TRBJ1-1, with D maybe TRBD1 (5 bases). This clonotype was sampled from a woman aged 18-29 years with Graves' hyperthyroidism that later progressed to Graves' ophthalmopathy. The sequenced sample consisted of blood. Written as DNA, the CDR3 is TGTGCCAGCAGTTACTCTTCTGGGGGTGTTACTGAAGCTTTCTTT. This codes for CASSYSSGGVTEAFF.